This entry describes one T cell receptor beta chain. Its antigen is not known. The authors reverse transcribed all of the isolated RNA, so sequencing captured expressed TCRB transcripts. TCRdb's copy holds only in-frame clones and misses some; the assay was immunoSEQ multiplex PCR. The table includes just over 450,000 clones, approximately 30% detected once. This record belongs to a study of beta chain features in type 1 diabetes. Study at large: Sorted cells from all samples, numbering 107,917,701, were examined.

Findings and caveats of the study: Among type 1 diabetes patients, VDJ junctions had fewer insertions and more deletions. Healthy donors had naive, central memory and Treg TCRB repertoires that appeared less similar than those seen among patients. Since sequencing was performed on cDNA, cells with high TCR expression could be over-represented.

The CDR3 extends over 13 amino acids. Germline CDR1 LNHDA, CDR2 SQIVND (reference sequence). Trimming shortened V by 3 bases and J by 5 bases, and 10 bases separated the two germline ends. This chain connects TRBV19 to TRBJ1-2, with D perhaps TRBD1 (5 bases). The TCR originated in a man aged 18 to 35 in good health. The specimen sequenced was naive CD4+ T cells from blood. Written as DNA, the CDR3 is TGTGCCAGTAGTATCGGCAGGGCATATGGCTACACCTTC. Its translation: CASSIGRAYGYTF. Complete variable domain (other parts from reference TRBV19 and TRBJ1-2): DGGITQSPKYLFRKEGQNVTLSCEQNLNHDAMYWYRQDPGQGLRLIYYSQIVNDFQKGDIAEGYSVSREKKESFPLTVTSAQKNPTAFYLCASSIGRAYGYTFGSGTRLTVV.